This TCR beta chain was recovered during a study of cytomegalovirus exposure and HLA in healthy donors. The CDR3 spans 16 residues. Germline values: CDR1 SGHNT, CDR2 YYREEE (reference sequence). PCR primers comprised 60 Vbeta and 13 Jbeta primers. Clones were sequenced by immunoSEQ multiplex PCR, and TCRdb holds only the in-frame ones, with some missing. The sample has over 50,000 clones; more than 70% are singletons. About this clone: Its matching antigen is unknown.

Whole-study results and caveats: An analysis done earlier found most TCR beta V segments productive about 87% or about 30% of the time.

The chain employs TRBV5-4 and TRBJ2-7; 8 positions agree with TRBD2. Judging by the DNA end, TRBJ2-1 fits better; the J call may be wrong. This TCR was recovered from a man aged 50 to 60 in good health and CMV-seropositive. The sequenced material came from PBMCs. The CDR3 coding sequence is TGTGCCAGCAGCCCCCCTTCAGCGGGGGCCTTTAATGAGCAGTTCTTC. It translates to CASSPPSAGAFNEQFF.